This note documents a single T cell receptor (beta chain) sequence. The data derive from a study of blood T cell repertoires in COVID-19. The overall study: Recovery among Cohort 3 donors was established by two negative PCRs, clearance, or symptom resolution. T cells, B-cell-depleted T cells, or PBMCs supplied cDNA or gDNA.

The V gene lost 0 bases and the J gene lost 10 bases, with 7 bases spanning the gap. Germline loops: CDR1 SGDLS, CDR2 YYNGEE. The CDR3 loop spans 11 amino acids. Cohorts were determined from participant-reported clinical history. The protocol was immunoSEQ multiplex PCR, while the TCRdb copy is restricted to in-frame clones and leaves out a portion. The top ten hold over 15% of the sample, which has some 180,000 clones, about 80% seen once. Source material: PBMCs or T cells enriched from blood (not recorded which). The genes are TRBV9 and TRBJ1-2; the D is unclear. The receptor was derived from a woman aged 65 to 85 in a cohort exposed to, infected with or recovered from COVID-19 (not recorded which). The CDR3 DNA sequence: TGTGCCAGCAGCGTAGGACTCACCTACACCTTC. This translates into CASSVGLTYTF.